The 32 T cell receptor beta chains presented below share a single source sample, sequenced in a study of cytomegalovirus exposure and HLA in healthy donors. PCR primers comprised 60 Vbeta and 13 Jbeta primers. TCRdb's table, derived via immunoSEQ multiplex PCR, lists solely in-frame clones and lacks some. The sample holds 130,000 to 150,000 clones, 75% to 85% seen once. What was sequenced was PBMCs. The receptors come from a man aged 35 to 55 in good health and CMV-seronegative.

This clone appeared once. The chain combines TRBV18 with TRBJ2-7, with TRBD1 matching 10 bases. In germline, CDR1 is KGHSH, CDR2 LQKENI. The CDR3 consists of 14 residues. V lost 3 bases to trimming and J lost 3 bases; unmatched junction nucleotides: 2. CDR3 DNA: TGTGCCAGCTCACCCGGACAGGGGGTCTACGAGCAGTACTTC. It encodes CASSPGQGVYEQYF.

The chain couples TRBV5-1 to TRBJ2-1; D may be TRBD2 (6 bases). This CDR3 spans 17 amino acids. V was shortened by 2 bases and J by 0 bases, with 15 bases between the two germline ends. CDR1 and CDR2 from the germline V gene are SGHRS and YFSETQ. The CDR3 DNA sequence: TGCGCCAGCAGCTTCGCGGGGACGTCGAGCTCCTACAATGAGCAGTTCTTC. Protein product: CASSFAGTSSSYNEQFF.

The chain carries TRBV5-6 and TRBJ1-5, with a weak D call TRBD1 (6 bases). This CDR3 spans 16 amino acids. Germline CDR1 and CDR2: SGHDT and YYEEEE. V lost 3 bases and J 2 bases, leaving 15 bases between the germline ends. The CDR3 sequence is CASSSWQGSGNQPQHF. As DNA, the CDR3 is TGTGCCAGCAGCTCGTGGCAGGGGAGCGGCAATCAGCCCCAGCATTTT.

The chain recombines TRBV4-1 with TRBJ1-4, with 8 bases that match TRBD1. Germline CDR1 reads MGHRA; CDR2 reads YSYEKL. CDR3 length: 16 residues. V gave up 2 bases and J gave up 5 bases; unmatched junction bases: 7. CDR3 in amino acids: CASSQTLWDRNEKLFF. The CDR3 bases are TGCGCCAGCAGCCAAACACTTTGGGACAGGAATGAAAAACTGTTTTTT.

V gene TRBV6-5 combines with J gene TRBJ2-7; D not certain. Trimming pared 2 bases from V and 9 bases from J, leaving 14 bases between. CDR3 length equals 13 residues. The V gene's germline CDR1 is MNHEY and CDR2 SVGAGI. The CDR3 loop is CASSYEAARGQYF. The DNA for the CDR3 is TGTGCCAGCAGTTACGAGGCAGCTAGAGGGCAGTACTTC.

The chain joins TRBV2 to TRBJ2-2; possibly TRBD1 for D (5 bases). The length of the CDR3 is 15 residues. The germline V gene has CDR1 SNHLY and CDR2 FYNNEI. V gave up 2 bases and J gave up 5 bases, with 12 bases separating them. This CDR3 reads CASSESRVGTGELFF. Here the CDR3 DNA reads TGTGCCAGCAGTGAATCCAGGGTAGGGACCGGGGAGCTGTTTTTT.

This clone appeared a few times. The J gene is TRBJ1-4, the V gene TRBV9; 7 bases are a match to TRBD1. Trimming at V came to 4 bases and at J to 0 bases, leaving 6 bases not matched to a gene. Looked up from germline, CDR1 is SGDLS and CDR2 is YYNGEE. The CDR3 extends over 16 amino acids. CDR3 coding DNA: TGTGCCAGCAGCCTCACCGGGACAGCAACTAATGAAAAACTGTTTTTT. It is translated as CASSLTGTATNEKLFF. Combining the CDR3 with reference TRBV9 and TRBJ1-4 gives the whole variable domain DSGVTQTPKHLITATGQRVTLRCSPRSGDLSVYWYQQSLDQGLQFLIQYYNGEERAKGNILERFSAQQFPDLHSELNLSSLELGDSALYFCASSLTGTATNEKLFFGSGTQLSVL.

As concerns this clone: The DNA is left out, because the CDR3 cannot be placed on it with certainty; the CDR3 is given as TCRdb lists it. The chain couples TRBV21-1 to TRBJ1-3; the D call TRBD1 from the table was never checked on the DNA. TRBV21-1 is recorded as a pseudogene. The CDR3 extends over 16 residues, inclusive of both ends. CDR3 amino acids: CASSKVGQGSGNTIYF.

The genes are TRBV10-3 and TRBJ1-6, with 7 bases identical to TRBD1. Trimming took 6 bases from V and 5 from J; bases not matched to a gene: 7. Germline V gene data show CDR1 as ENHRY and CDR2 as SYGVKD. The CDR3 is made up of 15 amino acids. This CDR3 reads CAIRLGQLDNSPLHF. CDR3 bases: TGTGCCATCAGGCTGGGACAGCTAGATAATTCACCCCTCCACTTT.

This clone turned up a few times. The chain has TRBV10-3 and TRBJ2-1, with 7 bases aligning to TRBD1. Trimming removed 8 bases from V and 5 bases from J; junction bases left unmatched: 6. Germline lookup yields CDR1 ENHRY and CDR2 SYGVKD. The CDR3 totals 13 residues. CDR3 DNA: TGTGCCATCGGGGGACAGATAGACAATGAGCAGTTCTTC. Its translation is CAIGGQIDNEQFF.

This chain links TRBV27 with TRBJ1-2; tentatively, D is TRBD1 (5 bases). Germline V CDR1 and CDR2: MNHEY, SMNVEV (reference sequence). There are 14 residues in the CDR3. V lost 7 bases and J lost 2, with 14 bases in between. DNA of the CDR3: TGTGCCAGCACTAGCGCGGGACGGAACTATGGCTACACCTTC. Protein sequence: CASTSAGRNYGYTF.

J is TRBJ1-2 and V is TRBV7-3; D is unclear. Germline CDR1 is SGHTA and CDR2 is FQGTGA. V lost 2 bases, J lost 2 bases, and 12 bases lay in between. The CDR3 totals 15 residues. The CDR3 sequence: CASSLEGTLNYGYTF. The CDR3 DNA is TGTGCCAGCAGCTTAGAGGGAACACTAAACTATGGCTACACCTTC.

The chain links TRBV19 to TRBJ1-1; no reliable D call. Germline assignment: CDR1 LNHDA and CDR2 SQIVND (reference sequence). V lost 0 bases to trimming and J lost 11 bases, with 13 bases between them. The CDR3 length is 13 residues. The CDR3 spells CASSIDLRGGAFF. CDR3 sequence (DNA): TGTGCCAGTAGTATAGATCTGCGGGGTGGGGCTTTCTTT. Drawing the rest from reference TRBV19 and TRBJ1-1, the complete variable domain is DGGITQSPKYLFRKEGQNVTLSCEQNLNHDAMYWYRQDPGQGLRLIYYSQIVNDFQKGDIAEGYSVSREKKESFPLTVTSAQKNPTAFYLCASSIDLRGGAFFGQGTRLTVV.

The V and J genes are TRBV9 and TRBJ1-1, with 7 positions matching TRBD1. V trimming: 4 bases; J trimming: 1 base; junction bases outside the gene matches: 4. The CDR3 sequence is 14 residues long. Germline V lookup: CDR1 SGDLS, CDR2 YYNGEE. The CDR3 DNA reads as TGTGCCAGCAGCCCAGACAGGGAGAACACTGAAGCTTTCTTT. This sequence encodes CASSPDRENTEAFF.

The CDR3 coding sequence is TGTGCCAGCAGCCAGGGACTAGCGGGGGGGTTTGAGACCCAGTACTTC. Residues: CASSQGLAGGFETQYF. The rearrangement links TRBV4-2 to TRBJ2-5; 16 nucleotides line up with TRBD2. The CDR3 runs to 16 residues. CDR1 and CDR2 from the germline V gene are LGHNA and YNFKEQ. Germline trimming cut 3 bases from V and 5 bases from J; bases unmatched to any gene: 3.

This chain links TRBV6-5 with TRBJ1-3; D is undetermined. CDR3 length: 15 amino acids. Trimming removed 5 bases from V and 0 bases from J, with 11 bases in between. Germline V gene data show CDR1 as MNHEY and CDR2 as SVGAGI. The CDR3 nucleotides read TGTGCCAGCAGTCTGGCACCGTTCTCTGGAAACACCATATATTTT. Its protein is CASSLAPFSGNTIYF.

CDR3 residues: CASNLGGAITDTQYF. The CDR3 DNA sequence: TGTGCCAGCAACCTAGGGGGGGCCATCACAGATACGCAGTATTTT. V is TRBV6-5 and J is TRBJ2-3; tentative D call: TRBD2 (7 bases). The CDR3 contains 15 residues. Germline V gene lookup returns CDR1 MNHEY and CDR2 SVGAGI. V lost 7 bases and J lost 2, with 16 bases in between.

The count of this clone is one. The chain recombines TRBV19 with TRBJ1-1; TRBD1 might be the D (5 bases). The ends were cut back, 2 bases at V and 4 bases at J, with 8 bases in the middle. There are 13 residues in the CDR3. Germline values: CDR1 LNHDA, CDR2 SQIVND (reference sequence). CDR3 sequence: CASSIRGFTEAFF. The CDR3, as DNA: TGTGCCAGTAGTATAAGGGGTTTCACTGAAGCTTTCTTT.

The chain carries TRBV9 and TRBJ1-1; no firm D call. Germline lookup yields CDR1 SGDLS and CDR2 YYNGEE. The V end was cut by 1 base, the J end by 1 base, with 5 bases between. The CDR3 is 13 residues long. CDR3 region: CASSVNTNTEAFF. Here the CDR3 DNA reads TGTGCCAGCAGCGTAAACACGAACACTGAAGCTTTCTTT.

This chain uses TRBV9 with TRBJ2-7, with TRBD2 identical over 12 bases. Per the germline V gene, CDR1 is SGDLS and CDR2 is YYNGEE. V gave up 4 bases and J gave up 2 bases; unmatched junction bases: 4. The CDR3 sequence is 15 residues long. For the CDR3, the DNA is TGTGCCAGCAGCCCCCGGACTAGCGGGACCTACGAGCAGTACTTC. It codes for CASSPRTSGTYEQYF.

The V call is TRBV25-1, the J call TRBJ2-3, with a weak D call TRBD2 (7 bases). V lost 8 bases and J lost 3, with 24 bases in between. The CDR3 covers 17 residues. From germline, CDR1 is MGHDK and CDR2 SYGVNS. The CDR3 loop is CASSLLPTGRGTDTQYF. The CDR3 DNA reads TGTGCCAGCTCCCTATTACCCACAGGGCGGGGGACAGATACGCAGTATTTT.

V usage is TRBV7-9 and J usage is TRBJ2-1; D may be TRBD1 (5 bases). The CDR3 is 11 residues long. CDR1 is SEHNR and CDR2 is FQNEAQ in the germline V gene (reference sequence). The V end lost 3 bases, the J end lost 8 bases, and 5 bases lay between the germline ends. The CDR3 loop is CASSFRDEQFF. CDR3 DNA sequence: TGTGCCAGCAGCTTCAGGGATGAGCAGTTCTTC.

The V and J genes are TRBV14 and TRBJ1-6; D ambiguous. The ends were cut back, 0 bases at V and 8 bases at J, with 8 bases in the middle. This CDR3 comprises 14 residues. Germline assignment: CDR1 SGHDN and CDR2 FVKESK. CDR3: CASSQELRDSPLHF. DNA of the CDR3: TGTGCCAGCAGCCAAGAACTGAGGGATTCACCCCTCCACTTT.

The V call is TRBV5-4, the J call TRBJ1-1, with D perhaps TRBD1 (6 bases). The CDR3 length is 14 residues. The V gene lost 1 base and the J gene lost 0 bases, with 7 bases spanning the gap. Germline CDR1 is SGHNT and CDR2 is YYREEE (reference sequence). The CDR3 DNA reads as TGTGCCAGCAGCTTGAGGGGGTTGAACACTGAAGCTTTCTTT. Translation gives CASSLRGLNTEAFF.

J is TRBJ2-7 and V is TRBV6-1; D gene uncertain. Germline V lookup: CDR1 MNHNS, CDR2 SASEGT. The CDR3 sequence is 12 residues long. Deletions cut 4 bases from V and 1 base from J, with 5 bases between. CDR3 sequence (DNA): TGTGCCAGCAGTGCCGGGTCCTACGAGCAGTACTTC. It encodes CASSAGSYEQYF.

The chain recombines TRBV5-1 with TRBJ1-2; D possibly corresponds to TRBD1 (6 bases). CDR3 length: 14 amino acids. V was trimmed by 2 bases and J by 5 bases, leaving 13 bases between them. Germline values: CDR1 SGHRS, CDR2 YFSETQ. The CDR3 nucleotides are TGCGCCAGCAGCTTAACAGGGAATAGATATGGCTACACCTTC. Protein sequence: CASSLTGNRYGYTF.

This chain connects TRBV10-1 to TRBJ2-3, with TRBD2 matching over 11 bases. Germline values: CDR1 WNHNN, CDR2 SYGVQD (reference sequence). Trimming at V came to 5 bases and at J to 1 base, leaving 5 bases not matched to a gene. The CDR3 runs 16 residues. This CDR3 is CASSHPGLAGTDTQYF. The DNA for the CDR3 is TGCGCCAGCAGTCACCCGGGACTAGCGGGCACAGATACGCAGTATTTT.

The gene calls are TRBV25-1 and TRBJ1-3; tentative D call: TRBD1 (6 bases). Germline CDR1 MGHDK, CDR2 SYGVNS. Trimming left V 6 bases short and J 0 bases short, with 12 bases between. The CDR3 is 15 residues long. CDR3 DNA sequence: TGTGCCAGCAGGGGGGCCCCTCCCTCTGGAAACACCATATATTTT. Protein product: CASRGAPPSGNTIYF.

V and J are TRBV5-6 and TRBJ2-7; weak D call: TRBD1 (6 bases). V was trimmed by 4 bases and J by 4 bases, leaving 9 bases between them. Germline lookup yields CDR1 SGHDT and CDR2 YYEEEE. The CDR3 totals 12 residues. The CDR3 region has the DNA TGTGCCAGCAGCCGGACAGATTACGAGCAGTACTTC. It yields the protein CASSRTDYEQYF.

This clone was observed a single time. The chain recombines TRBV30 with TRBJ1-1, with no clear D. CDR1 is GTSNPN, CDR2 SVGIG, per germline (reference sequence). V was cut by 3 bases and J by 11 bases, with 16 bases left in between. The length of the CDR3 is 12 residues. CDR3 sequence: CAWSTVSIDAFF. DNA for the CDR3: TGTGCCTGGAGCACAGTCTCTATTGACGCTTTCTTT.

The rearrangement uses TRBV2 and TRBJ1-6; D gene ambiguous. The V end was cut by 8 bases, the J end by 0 bases, with 8 bases between. The CDR3 runs 14 residues. Germline V gene lookup returns CDR1 SNHLY and CDR2 FYNNEI. CDR3 protein: CASASSSYNSPLHF. The CDR3 DNA reads as TGTGCCAGCGCGTCGAGCTCCTATAATTCACCCCTCCACTTT. The variable domain in full, with the rest retrieved from reference TRBV2 and TRBJ1-6, is EPEVTQTPSHQVTQMGQEVILRCVPISNHLYFYWYRQILGQKVEFLVSFYNNEISEKSEIFDDQFSVERPDGSNFTLKIRSTKLEDSAMYFCASASSSYNSPLHFGNGTRLTVT.

The V call is TRBV19, the J call TRBJ1-1, with D possibly TRBD1 on 6 matching bases. The germline gives CDR1 LNHDA, CDR2 SQIVND (reference sequence). There are 15 residues in the CDR3. Trimming left V 8 bases short and J 0 bases short, with 16 bases between. The CDR3 nucleotides are TGTGCCAGTGGTCCGAGTCGGACAGTGAACACTGAAGCTTTCTTT. It codes for CASGPSRTVNTEAFF.